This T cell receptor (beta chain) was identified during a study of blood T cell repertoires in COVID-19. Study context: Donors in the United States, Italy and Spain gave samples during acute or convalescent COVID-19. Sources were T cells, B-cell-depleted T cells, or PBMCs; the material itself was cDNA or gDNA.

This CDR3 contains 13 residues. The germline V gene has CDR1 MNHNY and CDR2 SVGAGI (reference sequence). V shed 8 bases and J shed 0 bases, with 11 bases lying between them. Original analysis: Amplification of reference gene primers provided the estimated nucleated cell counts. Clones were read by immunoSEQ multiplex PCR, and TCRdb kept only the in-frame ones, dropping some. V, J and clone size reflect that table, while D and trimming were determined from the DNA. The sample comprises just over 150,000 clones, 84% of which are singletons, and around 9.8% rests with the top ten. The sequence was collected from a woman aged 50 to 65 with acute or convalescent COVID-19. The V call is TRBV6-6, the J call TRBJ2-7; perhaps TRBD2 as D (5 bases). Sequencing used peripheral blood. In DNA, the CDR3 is TGTGCCAGCGTGGACGACTACTCCTACGAGCAGTACTTC. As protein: CASVDDYSYEQYF.